These 31 T cell receptor beta chains came from one sample sequenced in a study of naive and memory T cell subsets. The SP2 primer and nested alpha and beta constant region primers amplified ligated cDNA in four rounds. TCRdb reanalysed the UMI-ligation and nested PCR reads using MiXCR and keeps one entry per CDR3 protein. This sample has tens of thousands of distinct CDR3 sequences, with about 7.4% found just once. Treatment: skin biopsy from PPD injection site in Mantoux-positive individual. A UMI-containing oligonucleotide was joined by 3' ligation to the TCR cDNA template. Specimen: skin, collected from a tuberculin skin test site. The origin of the receptors is an adult in good health.

This clonotype showed up just a few times. The chain carries TRBV3-1 and TRBJ2-5; 11 bases match TRBD2. The CDR3 length is 17 residues. After removal of 0 bases from V and 5 bases from J, the junction contained 8 bases not matched to a gene. Per germline, CDR1 LGHDT and CDR2 YNNKEL (reference sequence). CDR3 nucleotide sequence: TGTGCCAGCAGCCAAGACGTCACTAGCGGGGGTACGGAGACCCAGTACTTC. Amino acid sequence: CASSQDVTSGGTETQYF.

This sequence joins TRBV6-2 or TRBV6-3 and TRBJ2-7; the D gene is possibly TRBD1 (5 bases). The CDR3 runs to 15 residues. Germline-derived CDR1 and CDR2 are MNHEY and SVGEGT. The ends were cut back, 2 bases at V and 0 bases at J, with 11 bases in the middle. The CDR3 loop is CASSYVVGLSYEQYF. CDR3 nucleotide sequence: TGTGCCAGCAGTTACGTTGTGGGGCTCTCCTACGAGCAGTACTTC.

Ten or more counts support this clonotype. The chain is built from TRBV9 and TRBJ2-3; D is unresolved. The CDR3 length is 15 residues. Trimming took 1 base from V and 2 from J, leaving 11 bases between them. Germline CDR1 and CDR2: SGDLS and YYNGEE. The CDR3 here is CASSVFDSFTDTQYF. The CDR3 DNA follows: TGTGCCAGCAGCGTATTCGACTCATTCACAGATACGCAGTATTTT.

This clonotype was recorded at least ten times. The V call is TRBV10-2, the J call TRBJ1-2; 9 bases fit TRBD1. Germline-derived CDR1 and CDR2 are WSHSY and SAAADI. The CDR3 has 16 residues. After removal of 6 bases from V and 0 bases from J, the junction contained 8 bases not matched to a gene. The CDR3 nucleotides are TGCGCCAGCAGGGTGGGACAGGGCCTCTCTAACTATGGCTACACCTTC. Translation gives CASRVGQGLSNYGYTF.

The chain carries TRBV12-5 and TRBJ1-2; perhaps TRBD1 as D (6 bases). Germline V gene data show CDR1 as LGHNT and CDR2 as FRNRAP. This CDR3 has 15 residues. Between the trimmed V and J ends, which lost 3 bases and 8 bases, there was a span of 19 bases. The CDR3 spells CASGFNTRTGRGYTF. The CDR3, as DNA: TGTGCTAGTGGTTTCAATACCCGAACAGGGCGCGGCTACACCTTC.

This clonotype was detected ten times or more. This rearrangement joins TRBV7-8 to TRBJ2-5; a possible D gene is TRBD2 (5 bases). The CDR3 is 14 amino acids. Trimming removed 2 bases from V and 5 bases from J, with 12 bases in between. Germline values: CDR1 SGHVS, CDR2 FQNEAQ. CDR3 in amino acids: CASSLSPGWETQYF. The CDR3 nucleotides read TGTGCCAGCAGCTTAAGTCCGGGGTGGGAGACCCAGTACTTC.

There are many counts of this clonotype. CDR3 protein: CASTPRLVAGGNEQFF. The CDR3 DNA follows: TGTGCCAGCACCCCCCGGTTGGTAGCGGGGGGGAATGAGCAGTTCTTC. This chain joins TRBV6-5 and TRBJ2-1, with TRBD2 matching 11 bases. The V and J ends lost 7 bases and 7 bases, in that order; junction bases with no gene match: 12. CDR3 length: 16 amino acids. The germline CDR1 and CDR2 sequences are MNHEY and SVGAGI.

This clonotype was seen at least ten times. The gene calls are TRBV27 and TRBJ1-2; 9 nucleotides align to TRBD1. This CDR3 comprises 15 residues. Germline V gene lookup returns CDR1 MNHEY and CDR2 SMNVEV (reference sequence). V shed 2 bases, J shed 8 bases, and the junction held 9 bases outside the gene matches. The CDR3 spells CASSLLSTGGGGYTF. For the CDR3, the DNA is TGTGCCAGCAGTTTACTCTCGACAGGGGGAGGGGGCTACACCTTC.

This clonotype has more than one count but fewer than ten. This chain uses TRBV5-1 with TRBJ2-7; 12 bases line up with TRBD1. Losses at the gene ends were 3 bases for V and 4 bases for J; bases not matched to a gene: 5. This CDR3 is 15 amino acids long. Germline V CDR1 and CDR2: SGHRS, YFSETQ. The CDR3 sequence: CASSSEGQGAYEQYF. The CDR3 DNA reads TGCGCCAGCAGCTCCGAGGGACAGGGGGCTTACGAGCAGTACTTC.

This clonotype was observed at least ten times. CDR3 nucleotide sequence: TGTGCCAGCAGTGAAGCACGAGGCTTGGAGGGGGAAAAACTGTTTTTT. Its translation: CASSEARGLEGEKLFF. The V gene is TRBV2, the J gene TRBJ1-4, with a weak D call TRBD1 (5 bases). The germline V gene encodes CDR1 SNHLY and CDR2 FYNNEI. The V end was cut by 0 bases, the J end by 8 bases, with 16 bases between. The CDR3 spans 16 residues.

This clonotype was detected ten times or more. The V call is TRBV3-1, the J call TRBJ2-7, with TRBD2 matching over 8 bases. The CDR3 spans 16 residues. Germline V lookup: CDR1 LGHDT, CDR2 YNNKEL (reference sequence). With V trimmed by 4 bases and J by 0 bases, 8 bases remained unmatched. In DNA, the CDR3 is TGTGCCAGCAGCCCGGCCGGGGGGGGAAGCTCCTACGAGCAGTACTTC. Amino acid sequence: CASSPAGGGSSYEQYF.

Relative to its sample, this clonotype is medium-sized (0.01 to 0.1%). V usage is TRBV6-5 and J usage is TRBJ1-1, with no clear D. The CDR3 extends over 13 amino acids. The germline gives CDR1 MNHEY, CDR2 SVGAGI. Trimming removed 4 bases from V and 6 bases from J, with 12 bases in between. For the CDR3, the DNA is TGTGCCAGCAGTTTACGGGAGGCGGCTGAAGCTTTCTTT. Translation gives CASSLREAAEAFF.

This clonotype was detected only a few times. The chain is built from TRBV19 and TRBJ1-6; 7 bases match TRBD1. Germline CDR1 LNHDA, CDR2 SQIVND (reference sequence). Unmatched junction bases numbered 11, after V lost 8 bases and J lost 7 bases. The CDR3 has 15 residues. For the CDR3, the DNA is TGTGCCAGTCGAAACCGACAGGGAGAAAATTCACCCCTCCACTTT. Its translation is CASRNRQGENSPLHF.

This clonotype has at least ten counts. The rearrangement joins TRBV13 to TRBJ2-5; no clear D. The ends were cut back, 5 bases at V and 0 bases at J, with 4 bases in the middle. This CDR3 comprises 12 residues. Germline V gene lookup returns CDR1 PRHDT and CDR2 FYEKMQ (reference sequence). CDR3 DNA: TGTGCCAGCAGCAACCACCAAGAGACCCAGTACTTC. It codes for CASSNHQETQYF.

This clonotype came up a few times. CDR3: CASSQFSGGAQQYF. The CDR3 bases are TGTGCCAGCAGCCAATTTAGCGGGGGGGCGCAGCAGTACTTC. The chain carries TRBV27 and TRBJ2-7; 11 bases are a match to TRBD2. Germline assignment: CDR1 MNHEY and CDR2 SMNVEV (reference sequence). V lost 6 bases to trimming and J lost 8 bases; unmatched junction nucleotides: 9. The CDR3 contains 14 residues.

This clonotype was counted ten times or more. This chain links TRBV5-1 with TRBJ2-7; 9 bases match TRBD1. This CDR3 comprises 15 residues. Trimming took 0 bases from V and 6 from J; bases not matched to a gene: 7. Germline loops: CDR1 SGHRS, CDR2 YFSETQ. The CDR3 loop is CASSLVQGASGEQYF. The CDR3, as DNA: TGCGCCAGCAGCTTGGTACAGGGGGCGTCCGGCGAGCAGTACTTC.

This clonotype was observed at least ten times. The chain uses TRBV5-6 and TRBJ2-1; D remains unclear. V lost 0 bases, J lost 0 bases, and 10 bases lay in between. CDR1 and CDR2 (germline): SGHDT, YYEEEE. The CDR3 is made up of 16 amino acids. The CDR3: CASSLGGHYSYNEQFF. CDR3 DNA: TGTGCCAGCAGCTTGGGAGGCCACTACTCCTACAATGAGCAGTTCTTC.

This clonotype showed up just a few times. The chain has TRBV7-9 and TRBJ1-1, with D perhaps matching TRBD1 (6 bases). The V gene's germline CDR1 is SEHNR and CDR2 FQNEAQ (reference sequence). The CDR3 consists of 12 residues. V was shortened by 7 bases and J by 6 bases, with 12 bases between the two germline ends. The CDR3 DNA sequence: TGTGCCAGCAACGGCAGGGGCCCTGAAGCTTTCTTT. This gives the protein CASNGRGPEAFF.

This clonotype was recorded many times. The V gene is TRBV27, the J gene TRBJ2-7; D possibly corresponds to TRBD2 (6 bases). V shed 0 bases and J shed 9 bases, with 12 bases lying between them. The CDR3 has 13 amino acids. CDR1 and CDR2 from the germline V gene are MNHEY and SMNVEV (reference sequence). The CDR3 nucleotides are TGTGCCAGCAGTTTATCTTCCCAGGGAGGGCAGTACTTC. Amino acids: CASSLSSQGGQYF.

This clonotype is termed medium-sized. The chain uses TRBV29-1 and TRBJ2-1; D may be TRBD2 (5 bases). The CDR3 has 12 amino acids. Germline V lookup: CDR1 SQVTM, CDR2 ANQGSEA. Trimming cost V 2 bases and J 7 bases, with 9 bases left between them. DNA for the CDR3: TGCAGCGTTGAAAAGCGGCGTAATGAGCAGTTCTTC. Translation: CSVEKRRNEQFF.

In this sample, this clonotype turned up many times. The rearrangement links TRBV3-1 to TRBJ2-5; D unclear. Germline CDR1 is LGHDT and CDR2 is YNNKEL (reference sequence). Trimming pared 1 base from V and 10 bases from J, leaving 7 bases between. This CDR3 contains 11 residues. This chain's CDR3 is CASSQGGSQYF. In DNA form, the CDR3 reads TGTGCCAGCAGCCAAGGCGGTAGCCAGTACTTC.

This clonotype was seen ten or more times. CDR3 in amino acids: CASSPGQVSYEQYF. The CDR3 region has the DNA TGTGCCAGTAGTCCCGGACAGGTCTCCTACGAGCAGTACTTC. V gene TRBV19 combines with J gene TRBJ2-7; 7 bases line up with TRBD1. With V trimmed by 5 bases and J by 0 bases, 4 bases remained unmatched. The germline V gene encodes CDR1 LNHDA and CDR2 SQIVND (reference sequence). The CDR3 consists of 14 residues.

A remark on this clonotype: This clone may be a read error of a much larger clone one base away. V usage is TRBV2 and J usage is TRBJ1-2; D not resolved. CDR1 is SNHLY, CDR2 FYNNEI, per germline. The germline V and J ends were trimmed by 6 bases and 4 bases, with 6 bases remaining between them. This CDR3 contains 11 residues. CDR3 coding DNA: TGTGCCAGCAGCCTTCCCTATGGCTACACCTTC. Its protein is CASSLPYGYTF.

This clonotype was detected many times. V is TRBV7-9 and J is TRBJ2-5; D is undetermined. The length of the CDR3 is 13 residues. Between the trimmed V and J ends, which lost 3 bases and 5 bases, there was a span of 10 bases. Germline V gene lookup returns CDR1 SEHNR and CDR2 FQNEAQ (reference sequence). CDR3: CASSFLERETQYF. The CDR3, as DNA: TGTGCCAGCAGCTTCCTAGAGAGGGAGACCCAGTACTTC.

This clonotype was recorded at least ten times. This chain connects TRBV7-8 to TRBJ2-3; a possible D gene is TRBD2 (6 bases). The length of the CDR3 is 13 residues. V was trimmed by 0 bases and J by 5 bases, leaving 6 bases between them. Germline CDR1 and CDR2: SGHVS and FQNEAQ. The CDR3 DNA reads as TGTGCCAGCAGCTTAGCGCGGGGAGATACGCAGTATTTT. It is translated as CASSLARGDTQYF.

The sample holds many counts of this clonotype. The rearrangement uses TRBV2 and TRBJ2-1; TRBD2 matches at 9 bases. V trimming: 7 bases; J trimming: 4 bases; junction bases outside the gene matches: 8. The V gene's germline CDR1 is SNHLY and CDR2 FYNNEI. The CDR3 contains 15 residues. CDR3 in amino acids: CASISAGGSYNEQFF. The CDR3 DNA reads TGTGCCAGCATTTCAGCGGGGGGCTCTTACAATGAGCAGTTCTTC.

This clonotype turned up a few times. The chain joins TRBV25-1 to TRBJ1-1; maybe TRBD1 (5 bases). The CDR3 totals 12 residues. V lost 6 bases and J lost 5, with 10 bases in between. From germline, CDR1 is MGHDK and CDR2 SYGVNS. In nucleotides, the CDR3 is TGTGCCAGCAGGGGGCCAGTGACTGAAGCTTTCTTT. Translated, it gives CASRGPVTEAFF. Combining the CDR3 with reference TRBV25-1 and TRBJ1-1 gives the whole variable domain EADIYQTPRYLVIGTGKKITLECSQTMGHDKMYWYQQDPGMELHLIHYSYGVNSTEKGDLSSESTVSRIRTEHFPLTLESARPSHTSQYLCASRGPVTEAFFGQGTRLTVV.

CDR3 DNA: TGTGCCAGCAGCTCCCTGGGCGGGACTGAAGCTTTCTTT. It translates to CASSSLGGTEAFF. V usage is TRBV7-9 and J usage is TRBJ1-1; unclear D gene. The germline CDR1 and CDR2 sequences are SEHNR and FQNEAQ (reference sequence). This CDR3 has 13 residues. Trimming removed 4 bases from V and 5 bases from J, with 11 bases in between.

This clonotype was found many times. V usage is TRBV29-1 and J usage is TRBJ2-7; TRBD2 might be the D (5 bases). Trimming left V 4 bases short and J 0 bases short, with 10 bases between. The CDR3 extends over 13 amino acids. Germline loops: CDR1 SQVTM, CDR2 ANQGSEA. Here the CDR3 reads CSVVGVASYEQYF. The CDR3 DNA follows: TGCAGCGTTGTCGGGGTTGCCTCCTACGAGCAGTACTTC.

This clonotype came up many times. The rearrangement joins TRBV7-9 to TRBJ1-1, with TRBD1 identical over 10 bases. The CDR3 contains 16 residues. V lost 5 bases and J lost 4; bases outside the gene matches: 10. Looked up from germline, CDR1 is SEHNR and CDR2 is FQNEAQ (reference sequence). The CDR3 protein is CASSATGGTGATEAFF. The DNA for the CDR3 is TGTGCCAGCAGCGCAACGGGAGGGACAGGGGCCACTGAAGCTTTCTTT.

On this clonotype itself: One end of the junction varies from germline; a read error may be responsible. The chain has TRBV6-5 and TRBJ2-3; D possibly matches TRBD1 or TRBD2 (5 bases each). Germline loops: CDR1 MNHEY, CDR2 SVGAGI. This CDR3 is 14 amino acids long. CDR3 nucleotides: TGTACCAGCAGGGTTGGGGGTAGCACAGATACGCAGTATTTT. The encoded protein is CTSRVGGSTDTQYF.